A selection of T cell receptor beta chains follows, all from one sample in a study of early T cells in non-severe SARS-CoV-2 infection. TCRdb itself ran the 5' RACE reads through MiXCR, one entry per CDR3 protein. The sample includes 50,000 to 70,000 distinct CDR3 sequences, around 9% seen only once; the top ten take 17%. Input material: whole blood. The receptors shown here come from an adult who was a healthcare worker with PCR-confirmed SARS-CoV-2 infection or an uninfected control (not recorded which). Both conserved end residues are part of each CDR3. The D gene is left open where the match is weak. Size values are once, few and many counts, or a class for expanded clones, and some rows have none.

J gene: TRBJ2-7; D gene: NA; V gene: TRBV28; clone size: many; CDR3 DNA: TGTGCCAGCAGTCGCTCTTTGGGGGAACACGAGCAGTACTTC; CDR3 protein: CASSRSLGEHEQYF
J gene: TRBJ1-5; D gene: TRBD1; V gene: TRBV20-1; clone size: few; CDR3 DNA: TGCAGTGCTTCCAGGGGGTATAGCAATCAGCCCCAGCATTTT; CDR3 protein: CSASRGYSNQPQHF
J gene: TRBJ1-6; D gene: TRBD1; V gene: TRBV9; clone size: NA; CDR3 DNA: TGTGCCAGCAGCGTCGAGGGGGCCTATTCACCCCTCCACTTT; CDR3 protein: CASSVEGAYSPLHF
J gene: TRBJ1-1; D gene: NA; V gene: TRBV28; clone size: many; CDR3 DNA: TGTGCCAGCAGCCCGGCGGACGACACGATGAACACTGAAGCTTTCTTT; CDR3 protein: CASSPADDTMNTEAFF
J gene: TRBJ1-1; D gene: NA; V gene: TRBV12-3/TRBV12-4; clone size: NA; CDR3 DNA: TGTGCCAGCAGTTTAGTAGGGAGCACTGAAGCTTTCTTT; CDR3 protein: CASSLVGSTEAFF
J gene: TRBJ2-3; D gene: NA; V gene: TRBV12-3/TRBV12-4; clone size: few; CDR3 DNA: TGTGCCAGCAGTCGGAGCACAGATACGCAGTATTTT; CDR3 protein: CASSRSTDTQYF
J gene: TRBJ1-1; D gene: NA; V gene: TRBV28; clone size: many; CDR3 DNA: TGTGCCAGTCACCTTCCGGGGTACCCCCAAACTGAAGCTTTCTTT; CDR3 protein: CASHLPGYPQTEAFF
J gene: TRBJ2-7; D gene: NA; V gene: TRBV29-1; clone size: NA; CDR3 DNA: TGCAGCGTTGAAGTTGGTTTGGGACAGCAGTACTTC; CDR3 protein: CSVEVGLGQQYF
J gene: TRBJ2-1; D gene: TRBD2; V gene: TRBV28; clone size: few; CDR3 DNA: TGTGCCAGCGGACTAGCGGGAGATGAGCAGTTCTTC; CDR3 protein: CASGLAGDEQFF
J gene: TRBJ2-2; D gene: TRBD2; V gene: TRBV5-4; clone size: NA; CDR3 DNA: TGTGCCAGCAGCTTGGGGACTAGCGGGTACACCGGGGAGCTGTTTTTT; CDR3 protein: CASSLGTSGYTGELFF
J gene: TRBJ2-2; D gene: TRBD2; V gene: TRBV27; clone size: many; CDR3 DNA: TGTGCCAGCAGCTTTGCCATTTCTAGCGGGCAAGGTATCCGGGAGCTGTTTTTT; CDR3 protein: CASSFAISSGQGIRELFF
J gene: TRBJ2-2; D gene: TRBD2; V gene: TRBV7-3; clone size: many; CDR3 DNA: TGTGCCAGCAGCTCAATGGGACTAGCTAAGACCGGGGAGCTGTTTTTT; CDR3 protein: CASSSMGLAKTGELFF
J gene: TRBJ1-2; D gene: TRBD1; V gene: TRBV12-3/TRBV12-4; clone size: many; CDR3 DNA: TGTGCCAGCAGTTACAGGGACAGTTATGGCTACACCTTC; CDR3 protein: CASSYRDSYGYTF
J gene: TRBJ1-3; D gene: NA; V gene: TRBV9; clone size: few; CDR3 DNA: TGTGCCAGCAGCCCCCGGACGCGGAGCTCTGGAAACACCATATATTTT; CDR3 protein: CASSPRTRSSGNTIYF
J gene: TRBJ1-2; D gene: NA; V gene: TRBV4-2; clone size: many; CDR3 DNA: TGTGCCAGCAGCCAGGGGTTGGTCGGCTATGGCTACACCTTC; CDR3 protein: CASSQGLVGYGYTF
J gene: TRBJ2-2; D gene: TRBD2; V gene: TRBV7-6; clone size: few; CDR3 DNA: TGTGCCAGCAGCTTAGCGCGGCTAGCGGGAGCCGGGGAGCTGTTTTTT; CDR3 protein: CASSLARLAGAGELFF
J gene: TRBJ2-3; D gene: NA; V gene: TRBV29-1; clone size: many; CDR3 DNA: TGCAGCGTTCTTGGTAGCCCTCCCACAGATACGCAGTATTTT; CDR3 protein: CSVLGSPPTDTQYF
J gene: TRBJ1-1; D gene: NA; V gene: TRBV29-1; clone size: many; CDR3 DNA: TGCAGCGTTGAAATTAGTCTGAACACTGAAGCTTTCTTT; CDR3 protein: CSVEISLNTEAFF
J gene: TRBJ2-1; D gene: TRBD2; V gene: TRBV2; clone size: many; CDR3 DNA: TGTACGAGTCGGGGGGGCTCCTACAATGAGCAGTTCTTC; CDR3 protein: CTSRGGSYNEQFF
J gene: TRBJ2-7; D gene: TRBD1; V gene: TRBV3-1; clone size: many; CDR3 DNA: TGTGCCAGCAGCCAGAAACAGGGGGCGTCCTACGAGCAGTACTTC; CDR3 protein: CASSQKQGASYEQYF
J gene: TRBJ2-2; D gene: TRBD1; V gene: TRBV5-4; clone size: few; CDR3 DNA: TGTGCCAGCAGGCCACAGACAGGGGGCGCGGAAACCGGGGAGCTGTTTTTT; CDR3 protein: CASRPQTGGAETGELFF
J gene: TRBJ1-1; D gene: NA; V gene: TRBV6-1; clone size: few; CDR3 DNA: TGTGCCAGCAGTGAATGGTATTCGAACACTGAAGCTTTCTTT; CDR3 protein: CASSEWYSNTEAFF
J gene: TRBJ2-7; D gene: TRBD1; V gene: TRBV6-2/TRBV6-3; clone size: many; CDR3 DNA: TGTGCCAGCAGTTCCACAGGGGCCCTTTGGGACGAGCAGTACTTC; CDR3 protein: CASSSTGALWDEQYF
J gene: TRBJ2-1; D gene: NA; V gene: TRBV28; clone size: few; CDR3 DNA: TGTGCCAGCAGTTTACCGACCTTAGAGCAGTTCTTC; CDR3 protein: CASSLPTLEQFF
J gene: TRBJ2-1; D gene: NA; V gene: TRBV12-3/TRBV12-4; clone size: many; CDR3 DNA: TGTGCCAGCACCCTTAGGTATGAGCAGTTCTTC; CDR3 protein: CASTLRYEQFF
J gene: TRBJ2-7; D gene: TRBD1; V gene: TRBV3-1; clone size: many; CDR3 DNA: TGTGCCAGCAGCCCGCGGACAGGGCACGAGCAGTACTTC; CDR3 protein: CASSPRTGHEQYF
J gene: TRBJ2-1; D gene: TRBD2; V gene: TRBV3-1; clone size: once; CDR3 DNA: TGTGCCAGCAGCCAGGAGGGACTAGCTCGGGGTTCCAATGAGCAGTTCTTC; CDR3 protein: CASSQEGLARGSNEQFF
J gene: TRBJ2-1; D gene: NA; V gene: TRBV7-6; clone size: many; CDR3 DNA: TGTGCCAGCAGCTTAGCTGGCGGGAAGGGCTCCTACAATGAGCAGTTCTTC; CDR3 protein: CASSLAGGKGSYNEQFF
J gene: TRBJ1-5; D gene: TRBD1; V gene: TRBV12-3/TRBV12-4; clone size: NA; CDR3 DNA: TGTGCCAGCAGTTTAGGGACAGGGATTGAAGTGGGTCAGCCCCAGCATTTT; CDR3 protein: CASSLGTGIEVGQPQHF
J gene: TRBJ2-7; D gene: NA; V gene: TRBV7-2; clone size: many; CDR3 DNA: TGTGCCAGCAGCTCGAGGGCCGGTCAAAGCTACGAGCAGTACTTC; CDR3 protein: CASSSRAGQSYEQYF
J gene: TRBJ2-1; D gene: TRBD1; V gene: TRBV29-1; clone size: NA; CDR3 DNA: TGCAGCGTTGCGGGGGACAGGGGCGGTGAGCAGTTCTTC; CDR3 protein: CSVAGDRGGEQFF
J gene: TRBJ2-3; D gene: TRBD2; V gene: TRBV5-4; clone size: few; CDR3 DNA: TGTGCCAGCAGCTTCCTGAGCGGGAGCGTAAATACGCAGTATTTT; CDR3 protein: CASSFLSGSVNTQYF
J gene: TRBJ1-1; D gene: NA; V gene: TRBV10-3; clone size: many; CDR3 DNA: TGTGCCATCAGTGAGTCCTGGGAAGCTTTCTTT; CDR3 protein: CAISESWEAFF
J gene: TRBJ2-7; D gene: NA; V gene: TRBV12-3/TRBV12-4; clone size: many; CDR3 DNA: TGTGCCAGCAGTTTCCTCAGTGGTTTCTACGAGCAGTACTTC; CDR3 protein: CASSFLSGFYEQYF
J gene: TRBJ2-5; D gene: NA; V gene: TRBV4-1; clone size: many; CDR3 DNA: TGCGCCAGCAGCCAAGATTTTTTGGGTGAGACCCAGTACTTC; CDR3 protein: CASSQDFLGETQYF
J gene: TRBJ1-2; D gene: NA; V gene: TRBV7-9; clone size: many; CDR3 DNA: TGTGCCAGCAGCTCGGACACCAGACAATTCTATGGCTACACCTTC; CDR3 protein: CASSSDTRQFYGYTF
J gene: TRBJ2-2; D gene: TRBD1; V gene: TRBV7-8; clone size: few; CDR3 DNA: TGTGCCAGCAGCTCCCGACAGGGCACAATCACCGGGGAGCTGTTTTTT; CDR3 protein: CASSSRQGTITGELFF
J gene: TRBJ2-2; D gene: NA; V gene: TRBV27; clone size: NA; CDR3 DNA: TGTGCCAGCAGTTTAAAAGCGTTCACGAACACCGGGGAGCTGTTTTTT; CDR3 protein: CASSLKAFTNTGELFF
J gene: TRBJ1-1; D gene: TRBD1; V gene: TRBV5-4; clone size: many; CDR3 DNA: TGTGCCAGCAGCACCTCAATCACTTTGGGACAGGGAGAAGCTTTCTTT; CDR3 protein: CASSTSITLGQGEAFF
J gene: TRBJ2-1; D gene: NA; V gene: TRBV3-1; clone size: many; CDR3 DNA: TGTGCCAGCAGCCAAGACGGTAGCCTCGCTTTCAATGAGCAGTTCTTC; CDR3 protein: CASSQDGSLAFNEQFF
J gene: TRBJ1-1; D gene: NA; V gene: TRBV5-1; clone size: NA; CDR3 DNA: TGCGCCAGCAGCCGAGGGGTGAGGCGGACTGAAGCTTTCTTT; CDR3 protein: CASSRGVRRTEAFF
J gene: TRBJ2-1; D gene: TRBD2; V gene: TRBV28; clone size: many; CDR3 DNA: TGTGCCACCAACACCCCGGGGGGAAACGTTGAGCAGTTCTTC; CDR3 protein: CATNTPGGNVEQFF
J gene: TRBJ2-7; D gene: NA; V gene: TRBV7-2; clone size: many; CDR3 DNA: TGTGCCAGCAGCTTAGAGGGCCTAGCGATCTACGAGCAGTACTTC; CDR3 protein: CASSLEGLAIYEQYF
J gene: TRBJ2-3; D gene: TRBD1; V gene: TRBV19; clone size: few; CDR3 DNA: TGTGCCAGTAGTACCGGACAGGGAAGCACAGATACGCAGTATTTT; CDR3 protein: CASSTGQGSTDTQYF
J gene: TRBJ1-1; D gene: NA; V gene: TRBV14; clone size: NA; CDR3 DNA: TGTGCCAGCAGCCAAGCGCGGGTACACACTGAAGCTTTCTTT; CDR3 protein: CASSQARVHTEAFF
J gene: TRBJ1-2; D gene: TRBD1; V gene: TRBV28; clone size: few; CDR3 DNA: TGTGCCAGCACCTTCCGGGACAGGGATTTTGATGGCTACACCTTC; CDR3 protein: CASTFRDRDFDGYTF
J gene: TRBJ1-3; D gene: NA; V gene: TRBV2; clone size: many; CDR3 DNA: TGTGCCAGCACCCGGGACTCTGGAAACACCATATATTTT; CDR3 protein: CASTRDSGNTIYF
J gene: TRBJ1-6; D gene: NA; V gene: TRBV12-3/TRBV12-4; clone size: many; CDR3 DNA: TGTGCCAGCAGTTTTGACAGGACTAATTCACCCCTCCACTTT; CDR3 protein: CASSFDRTNSPLHF
J gene: TRBJ2-6; D gene: NA; V gene: TRBV2; clone size: many; CDR3 DNA: TGTGCCAGCAGTGAATCAGGCACTGGGGCCAACGTCCTGACTTTC; CDR3 protein: CASSESGTGANVLTF
J gene: TRBJ1-1; D gene: TRBD1; V gene: TRBV12-3/TRBV12-4; clone size: many; CDR3 DNA: TGTGCCAGCAGTTTACGGCAGGGGGGCACAGCTTTCTTT; CDR3 protein: CASSLRQGGTAFF
J gene: TRBJ2-1; D gene: TRBD2; V gene: TRBV19; clone size: many; CDR3 DNA: TGTGCCAGTAGTATAGGGTTCAGGACTAGCGGGAGGAACAATGAGCAGTTCTTC; CDR3 protein: CASSIGFRTSGRNNEQFF